This T cell receptor (beta chain) was recorded in a study of cytomegalovirus exposure and HLA in healthy donors. Study-level points and caveats: For TCR beta chains, V- and J-gene trimming was later linked to a missense DCLRE1C variant.

The PCR employed 60 Vbeta primers together with 13 Jbeta primers. Assay used: immunoSEQ multiplex PCR; TCRdb lists only in-frame clones, some missing. The repertoire consists of around 140,000 clones, with approximately 72% occurring once and the leading ten covering approximately 6.5%. This clone came up once. The antigen is unknown. J was trimmed by 11 bases and V by 6 bases; bases with no gene match: 9. Germline loops: CDR1 MGHDK, CDR2 SYGVNS. The CDR3 runs to 14 residues. This chain links TRBV25-1 with TRBJ1-6; TRBD1 matches 8 bases. What was sequenced was PBMCs. The clonotype was recovered from a woman aged 55-70 years in good health and CMV-seronegative. The CDR3 is CASRTTGGETPLHF. CDR3 coding DNA: TGTGCCAGCAGAACTACAGGGGGGGAAACACCCCTCCACTTT.